Shown below are 29 T cell receptor beta chains from a single sample sequenced in a study of neurological immune-mediated disorders. Noted time point: longitudinal time-point 1 (baseline). Using its own MiXCR run on the 5' RACE reads, TCRdb lists one record per CDR3 protein. The data contain some 54,000 distinct CDR3 sequences, approximately 12% of them seen just once; the ten biggest clones take up about 6.6%. Sequencing was done on a sample of PBMCs. The receptors shown here come from a male donor with HTLV-1-associated myelopathy (HAM/TSP).

Many counts were recorded for this clonotype. The chain has TRBV18 and TRBJ2-7; D tentatively reads TRBD1 or TRBD2 (5 bases each). V was pared by 1 base and J by 3 bases, with 16 bases between. CDR1 is KGHSH and CDR2 is LQKENI in the germline V gene. This CDR3 is built from 16 residues. CDR3 region: CASSPRPGREDYEQYF. The CDR3 DNA sequence: TGTGCCAGCTCACCACGTCCGGGACGGGAAGACTACGAGCAGTACTTC.

The chain uses TRBV5-1 and TRBJ2-7; D could derive from TRBD1 or TRBD2 (5 bases each). The end of the DNA aligns better with TRBJ2-1, so the J call may be wrong. Germline CDR1 and CDR2: SGHRS and YFSETQ. The CDR3 is 20 residues long. The CDR3: CASSLSTGLPRGPSSDEQFF. The CDR3 DNA is TGCGCCAGCAGCTTGAGTACCGGCCTCCCCCGGGGCCCAAGCTCCGACGAGCAGTTCTTC.

This clonotype came up many times. This rearrangement joins TRBV12-3 or TRBV12-4 to TRBJ1-2; 7 bases align to TRBD1. The CDR3 has 13 amino acids. Losses at the gene ends were 6 bases for V and 4 bases for J; bases not matched to a gene: 5. The CDR3 DNA reads as TGTGCCAGCAGGCCGACAGGGTCCTATGGCTACACCTTC. Protein: CASRPTGSYGYTF.

About this clonotype: This may stem from a read error, because a much larger clone lies one nucleotide away. The V and J genes are TRBV6-6 and TRBJ1-4, with 9 bases identical to TRBD1. Germline loops: CDR1 MNHNY, CDR2 SVGAGI (reference sequence). Trimming at V came to 6 bases and at J to 6 bases, leaving 8 bases not matched to a gene. This CDR3 has 15 amino acids. CDR3 coding DNA: TGTGCCAGCAGGGGACAGGGCAAATACCATGAAAAACTGTTTTTT. Translation gives CASRGQGKYHEKLFF.

The table lists this clonotype with many counts. The V call is TRBV3-1, the J call TRBJ2-3, with D maybe TRBD2 (7 bases). The CDR3 totals 18 residues. Looked up from germline, CDR1 is LGHDT and CDR2 is YNNKEL (reference sequence). V lost 1 base and J 1 base, leaving 18 bases between the germline ends. CDR3 amino acids: CASSQVFRGAVGTDTQYF. CDR3 coding DNA: TGTGCCAGCAGCCAAGTTTTCCGGGGGGCCGTTGGCACAGATACGCAGTATTTT.

At least ten counts were recorded for this clonotype. The rearrangement links TRBV6-5 to TRBJ1-4; 7 nucleotides agree with TRBD1. J gave up 3 bases and V 6 bases, and 4 bases lay outside the gene matches. Germline V CDR1 and CDR2: MNHEY, SVGAGI. The CDR3 extends over 14 amino acids. The CDR3 sequence is CASRRQGSNEKLFF. The CDR3 coding sequence is TGTGCCAGCAGACGACAGGGCTCTAATGAAAAACTGTTTTTT.

This clonotype showed up many times. CDR3 coding DNA: TGTGCCAGCAGCCTAAAACAGGGGAACAATCAGCCCCAGCATTTT. Amino acids: CASSLKQGNNQPQHF. The chain combines TRBV7-6 with TRBJ1-5, with 7 bases lining up with TRBD1. Germline CDR1 reads SGHVS; CDR2 reads FNYEAQ. The CDR3 has 15 amino acids. Trimming removed 5 bases from V and 3 bases from J; junction bases left unmatched: 7.

This clonotype occurred many times. The rearrangement uses TRBV5-1 and TRBJ1-2, with D tentatively TRBD1 (5 bases). The ends were cut back, 3 bases at V and 4 bases at J, with 13 bases in the middle. Germline lookup yields CDR1 SGHRS and CDR2 YFSETQ. This CDR3 contains 14 residues. This chain's CDR3 is CASSSGQKVYGYTF. DNA for the CDR3: TGCGCCAGCAGCTCAGGACAAAAAGTCTATGGCTACACCTTC. The full variable domain, its missing parts supplied by reference TRBV5-1 and TRBJ1-2, is KAGVTQTPRYLIKTRGQQVTLSCSPISGHRSVSWYQQTPGQGLQFLFEYFSETQRNKGNFPGRFSGRQFSNSRSEMNVSTLELGDSALYLCASSSGQKVYGYTFGSGTRLTVV.

This clonotype was counted ten times or more. The gene calls are TRBV6-1 and TRBJ2-1, with D possibly matching TRBD1 (6 bases). The V end lost 7 bases, the J end lost 2 bases, and 12 bases lay between the germline ends. The CDR3 has 14 residues. Germline lookup yields CDR1 MNHNS and CDR2 SASEGT. This chain's CDR3 is CASTLQGTYNEQFF. The CDR3 DNA sequence: TGTGCCAGCACGCTCCAGGGGACCTACAATGAGCAGTTCTTC.

This clonotype has at least ten counts. The chain is built from TRBV3-1 and TRBJ2-2; D is perhaps TRBD2 (6 bases). The CDR3 totals 15 residues. Germline V lookup: CDR1 LGHDT, CDR2 YNNKEL (reference sequence). The V gene lost 3 bases and the J gene lost 2 bases, with 10 bases spanning the gap. Written as DNA, the CDR3 is TGTGCCAGCAGCCAGCGGGGACTCAACACCGGGGAGCTGTTTTTT. Translation: CASSQRGLNTGELFF.

This clonotype has a count of ten or more. The chain combines TRBV5-6 with TRBJ2-3; D might be TRBD2 (7 bases). Trimming shortened V by 2 bases and J by 2 bases, and 9 bases separated the two germline ends. CDR3 length: 14 residues. CDR1 SGHDT and CDR2 YYEEEE come from the germline V gene. The CDR3 bases are TGTGCCAGCAGCTTAGGGGGGGCCACAGATACGCAGTATTTT. Protein sequence: CASSLGGATDTQYF.

In its sample, this clonotype was seen many times. The chain carries TRBV4-3 and TRBJ2-7, with a weak D call TRBD1 (6 bases). Germline assignment: CDR1 LGHNA and CDR2 YSLEER. V shed 0 bases and J shed 3 bases, with 21 bases lying between them. This CDR3 is 18 amino acids long. The CDR3, as DNA: TGCGCCAGCAGCCAAGATTGGGTGGGAGCAGGGGAAATCTACGAGCAGTACTTC. It translates to CASSQDWVGAGEIYEQYF.

At least ten counts were recorded for this clonotype. This chain uses TRBV7-9 with TRBJ1-5; tentatively, D is TRBD1 (5 bases). V was clipped by 5 bases and J by 5 bases, with 7 bases between them. The CDR3 runs 12 residues. Germline CDR1 is SEHNR and CDR2 is FQNEAQ (reference sequence). The CDR3 loop reads CASSQGDQPQHF. The CDR3 bases are TGTGCCAGCAGCCAGGGAGATCAGCCCCAGCATTTT. Drawing the rest from reference TRBV7-9 and TRBJ1-5, the complete variable domain is DTGVSQNPRHKITKRGQNVTFRCDPISEHNRLYWYRQTLGQGPEFLTYFQNEAQLEKSRLLSDRFSAERPKGSFSTLEIQRTEQGDSAMYLCASSQGDQPQHFGDGTRLSIL.

Ten or more counts support this clonotype. This chain uses TRBV20-1 with TRBJ2-7; possibly TRBD2 for D (5 bases). CDR1 is DFQATT and CDR2 is SNEGSKA in the germline V gene (reference sequence). V gave up 3 bases and J gave up 3 bases, with 9 bases separating them. The CDR3 covers 12 residues. For the CDR3, the DNA is TGCAGTGCTAGGGCCGGGGTCTACGAGCAGTACTTC. This gives the protein CSARAGVYEQYF.

This clonotype has a handful of counts. The V and J genes are TRBV2 and TRBJ1-1; TRBD1 matches at 7 bases. The CDR3 consists of 14 residues. Germline trimming cut 5 bases from V and 1 base from J; bases unmatched to any gene: 4. The germline CDR1 and CDR2 sequences are SNHLY and FYNNEI. The CDR3 DNA reads TGTGCCAGCAGTAAGACAGGGCCGAACACTGAAGCTTTCTTT. This translates into CASSKTGPNTEAFF.

This clonotype was observed at least ten times. The genes are TRBV20-1 and TRBJ2-3, with D perhaps matching TRBD2 (6 bases). V was cut by 5 bases and J by 1 base, with 13 bases left in between. Germline lookup yields CDR1 DFQATT and CDR2 SNEGSKA (reference sequence). This CDR3 comprises 14 residues. The CDR3 loop is CSAPLAFGTDTQYF. As DNA, the CDR3 is TGCAGTGCTCCTCTAGCGTTTGGCACAGATACGCAGTATTTT.

In this sample, this clonotype turned up many times. The chain links TRBV27 to TRBJ2-7; the D is unclear. The germline V and J ends were trimmed by 5 bases and 2 bases, with 16 bases remaining between them. CDR1 is MNHEY, CDR2 SMNVEV, per germline (reference sequence). The CDR3 loop spans 15 amino acids. The CDR3 spells CASSPRVGSAYEQYF. The CDR3 DNA reads as TGTGCCAGCAGTCCCCGGGTTGGGTCTGCCTACGAGCAGTACTTC.

This clonotype was observed many times. The chain couples TRBV3-1 to TRBJ1-1, with D possibly being TRBD1 (6 bases). The germline CDR1 and CDR2 sequences are LGHDT and YNNKEL (reference sequence). V was trimmed by 4 bases and J by 6 bases, leaving 15 bases between them. The CDR3 covers 14 residues. The CDR3, as DNA: TGTGCCAGCAGCCTTATATCACAGGGTTCTGAAGCTTTCTTT. It encodes CASSLISQGSEAFF.

This clonotype was found many times. The chain links TRBV7-2 to TRBJ1-6, with unresolved D. From germline, CDR1 is SGHTA and CDR2 FQGNSA. Trimming cost V 7 bases and J 8 bases, with 18 bases left between them. The CDR3 extends over 15 amino acids. The CDR3 nucleotides read TGTGCCAGCAAACGAGACTGGGGTATTGATTCACCCCTCCACTTT. Encoded protein: CASKRDWGIDSPLHF. The variable domain in full, completed from reference TRBV7-2 and TRBJ1-6, reads GAGVSQSPSNKVTEKGKDVELRCDPISGHTALYWYRQSLGQGLEFLIYFQGNSAPDKSGLPSDRFSAERTGGSVSTLTIQRTQQEDSAVYLCASKRDWGIDSPLHFGNGTRLTVT.

In this sample, this clonotype turned up many times. The chain has TRBV20-1 and TRBJ1-5; D possibly corresponds to TRBD1 (5 bases). Trimming removed 7 bases from V and 5 bases from J, with 12 bases in between. CDR1 is DFQATT and CDR2 is SNEGSKA in the germline V gene (reference sequence). The CDR3 covers 12 residues. For the CDR3, the DNA is TGCAGTGGGGGGAGTGGAGATCAGCCCCAGCATTTT. This encodes CSGGSGDQPQHF.

In its sample, this clonotype was seen many times. The chain carries TRBV4-3 and TRBJ1-3; D gene uncertain. The CDR3 has 14 amino acids. Trimming cost V 0 bases and J 3 bases, with 6 bases left between them. The V gene's germline CDR1 is LGHNA and CDR2 YSLEER. CDR3 protein: CASSQDSYGNTIYF. DNA for the CDR3: TGCGCCAGCAGCCAAGACTCATATGGAAACACCATATATTTT.

This clonotype occurred many times. This chain connects TRBV5-1 to TRBJ2-3; possible D gene TRBD1, 5 bases. Germline V gene sequence: CDR1 SGHRS, CDR2 YFSETQ. This CDR3 contains 14 residues. Trimming stripped 4 bases from V and 4 bases from J, with 13 bases between. CDR3 sequence reads: CASSRRQFADTQYF. In nucleotides, the CDR3 is TGCGCCAGCAGCCGCCGACAGTTTGCAGATACGCAGTATTTT.

At least ten counts were recorded for this clonotype. The V gene is TRBV20-1, the J gene TRBJ2-3; D is possibly TRBD2 (6 bases). Germline CDR1 and CDR2: DFQATT and SNEGSKA (reference sequence). Deletions cut 5 bases from V and 3 bases from J, with 27 bases between. This CDR3 has 18 amino acids. The CDR3 protein is CSARTTPGSSQGTDTQYF. The CDR3, as DNA: TGCAGTGCTCGAACTACCCCCGGGAGCTCGCAAGGTACAGATACGCAGTATTTT.

Ten or more counts support this clonotype. The chain combines TRBV20-1 with TRBJ2-1, with 11 positions matching TRBD2. The germline CDR1 and CDR2 sequences are DFQATT and SNEGSKA (reference sequence). The J segment lost 2 bases and the V segment lost 1 base, leaving 4 bases of the junction unmatched. This CDR3 comprises 16 residues. The CDR3 loop is CSARALAGGPYNEQFF. CDR3 DNA: TGCAGTGCTAGAGCTCTAGCGGGGGGCCCCTACAATGAGCAGTTCTTC.

This clonotype was detected ten times or more. This sequence joins TRBV6-5 and TRBJ1-1; D not certain. This CDR3 is 14 amino acids long. Trimming removed 0 bases from V and 2 bases from J, with 7 bases in between. From germline, CDR1 is MNHEY and CDR2 SVGAGI. CDR3 DNA: TGTGCCAGCAGTTACTCGGGAGAAAACACTGAAGCTTTCTTT. This encodes CASSYSGENTEAFF.

This clonotype was counted at least ten times. This chain's CDR3 is CASSDSAYTEAFF. Written as DNA, the CDR3 is TGTGCCAGCAGCGACAGCGCCTACACTGAAGCTTTCTTT. The chain uses TRBV6-1 and TRBJ1-1; D is possibly TRBD1 (5 bases). Per the germline V gene, CDR1 is MNHNS and CDR2 is SASEGT. The CDR3 sequence is 13 residues long. The V gene lost 6 bases and the J gene lost 3 bases, with 11 bases spanning the gap.

At least ten counts were recorded for this clonotype. For the CDR3, the DNA is TGTGCCAGCAGCTTACAGTACAATGAGCAGTTCTTC. It translates to CASSLQYNEQFF. The gene calls are TRBV7-9 and TRBJ2-1; D remains ambiguous. The CDR3 has 12 residues. Trimming stripped 2 bases from V and 4 bases from J, with 3 bases between. From germline, CDR1 is SEHNR and CDR2 FQNEAQ (reference sequence).

The chain is built from TRBV7-6 and TRBJ2-3; TRBD2 is a possible D gene (6 bases). This CDR3 contains 13 residues. Germline loops: CDR1 SGHVS, CDR2 FNYEAQ. V was pared by 5 bases and J by 4 bases, with 10 bases between. CDR3 in amino acids: CASSPGTSDTQYF. For the CDR3, the DNA is TGTGCCAGCAGCCCCGGGACTTCAGATACGCAGTATTTT.

This clonotype has at least ten counts. The chain employs TRBV7-2 and TRBJ1-4; perhaps TRBD1 as D (5 bases). Germline loops: CDR1 SGHTA, CDR2 FQGNSA. The CDR3 has 12 amino acids. Trimming removed 5 bases at V and 7 bases at J, with 8 bases between. DNA for the CDR3: TGTGCCAGCAGCCCTCAGGGTGAAAAACTGTTTTTT. Translated: CASSPQGEKLFF. The variable domain in full, completed from reference TRBV7-2 and TRBJ1-4, reads GAGVSQSPSNKVTEKGKDVELRCDPISGHTALYWYRQSLGQGLEFLIYFQGNSAPDKSGLPSDRFSAERTGGSVSTLTIQRTQQEDSAVYLCASSPQGEKLFFGSGTQLSVL.